This T cell receptor beta chain was found in a study of tumor and adjacent non-tumor tissue in lung cancer. Study details: Histology: 12 adenocarcinoma, a couple of squamous cell carcinoma, 1 small cell lung cancer. Findings and caveats of the study: In normal lung, the top 100 clones were significantly more dominant than in tumor.

TCRbeta libraries were built with three rounds of nested PCR, modified from ARM-PCR. TCRdb analysed the multiplex PCR reads with MiXCR anew, one entry per CDR3 protein. The repertoire holds fewer than 120,000 distinct CDR3 sequences, with roughly 84% as singletons. A note on this clonotype: Its antigen is currently unknown. At one of its ends the junction is not consistent with the germline gene, which may arise from a read error.

The CDR3 sequence is 13 residues long. Germline assignment: CDR1 MNHEY and CDR2 SVGAGI. This sample's RNA came from whole unsorted tissue. The source of this sequence is a man between 65 and 85 years old with non-small cell lung cancer. Sequencing was performed on lung tumor tissue. The chain joins TRBV6-5 to TRBJ2-2; TRBD2 is a possible D gene (5 bases). The DNA of the CDR3 is TGTGCCAGCAGCCGTGGCCGTGCCGGGGAGCTGATTTTT. It is translated as CASSRGRAGELIF.